These T cell receptor beta chains were read from a single sample in a study of blood T cell repertoires in COVID-19. Here immunoSEQ multiplex PCR was the method, and the copy in TCRdb shows in-frame clones only, minus some. The table records some 200,000 clones, about 72% of them present only once. The sequenced sample consisted of PBMCs or T cells enriched from blood (not recorded which). The receptor source for this set is a woman in her forties or fifties who had recovered from COVID-19. The CDR3 runs from the conserved cysteine through the conserved F or W. Each record gives: clone size, D gene, V gene, J gene, CDR3 DNA, CDR3 protein. The D gene is left open where the match is weak. Expanded clones are given a class, and other clones once, few, many or no size at all.

>.|.|TRBV6-2/TRBV6-3|TRBJ2-7
TGTGCCAGCAGTTACTCCCTCCCCTACGAGCAGTACTTC
CASSYSLPYEQYF
>.|TRBD1|TRBV7-2|TRBJ1-4
TGTGCCAGCAGCTCTACCGGGACAGGGGTTGAAAAACTGTTTTTT
CASSSTGTGVEKLFF
>.|TRBD1|TRBV5-1|TRBJ2-2
TGCGCCAGCAGCGCACAGGGGGCCGGGGAGCTGTTTTTT
CASSAQGAGELFF
>.|.|TRBV5-1|TRBJ2-3
TGCGCCAGCAGCTTGGGGACTTCGTTAGCAGATACGCAGTATTTT
CASSLGTSLADTQYF
>.|TRBD1|TRBV5-1|TRBJ2-7
TGCGCCAGCAGCACCCCGGGACAGGGAAGCTACGAGCAGTACTTC
CASSTPGQGSYEQYF
>few|TRBD2|TRBV12-3/TRBV12-4|TRBJ2-1
TGTGCCAGCAATTTAGCGGGAGGCAATGAGCAGTTCTTC
CASNLAGGNEQFF
>.|.|TRBV13|TRBJ1-1
TGTGCCAGCAGCCGCGGACTGGAGAACACTGAAGCTTTCTTT
CASSRGLENTEAFF
>.|.|TRBV7-7|TRBJ2-7
TGTGCCAGCAGCCCCTCCCCCGGGGACGAGCAGTACTTC
CASSPSPGDEQYF
>.|TRBD1|TRBV19|TRBJ1-5
TGTGCCAGTATCCCAGGGGGACAGTCGCATCAGCCCCAGCATTTT
CASIPGGQSHQPQHF
>few|.|TRBV24-1|TRBJ2-7
TGTGCCACCAGTGATACGAGGGAGGTCGGCGAGCAGTACTTC
CATSDTREVGEQYF
>.|TRBD1|TRBV5-1|TRBJ2-1
TGCGCCAGCAGCTCGGGACAGGGGACCTACAATGAGCAGTTCTTC
CASSSGQGTYNEQFF
>.|.|TRBV29-1|TRBJ2-7
TGCAGCGGAGAACAGGGCTACGAGCAGTACTTC
CSGEQGYEQYF
>few|TRBD2|TRBV4-3|TRBJ2-7
TGCGCCAGCAGCCGTCTGGCTAGCGGGATCTCCTACGAGCAGTACTTC
CASSRLASGISYEQYF
>.|TRBD1|TRBV3-1/TRBV3-2|TRBJ1-2
TGTGCCAGCAGCCAAACAGGGGGCGCGGAAGGCTACACCTTC
CASSQTGGAEGYTF
>.|.|TRBV27|TRBJ1-1
TGTGCCAGCAGTTCAGGGATTAACTCGAACACTGAAGCTTTCTTT
CASSSGINSNTEAFF
>.|TRBD1|TRBV19|TRBJ2-2
TGTGCCAGTAGGCGATCAGGGGGCCTGAAGAACACCGGGGAGCTGTTTTTT
CASRRSGGLKNTGELFF
>few|.|TRBV3-1/TRBV3-2|TRBJ2-7
TGTGCCAGCAGCCACCAGGTGTCGAGCGAGCAGTACTTC
CASSHQVSSEQYF
>.|TRBD1|TRBV5-1|TRBJ1-2
TGCGCCAGCAGCTTTTCCAGGGGGAATGGCTACACCTTC
CASSFSRGNGYTF
>.|.|TRBV28|TRBJ1-2
TGTGCCAGCAGTTTCAACGGGAACTATGGCTACACCTTC
CASSFNGNYGYTF
>once|TRBD1|TRBV28|TRBJ1-5
TGTGCCAGCAGTCGTACCGGGACAGGGGCCAGCAATCAGCCCCAGCATTTT
CASSRTGTGASNQPQHF
>once|.|TRBV19|TRBJ1-4
TGTGCCAGTAGTCAAATTGGGGAGTCGACTAATGAAAAACTGTTTTTT
CASSQIGESTNEKLFF
>.|.|TRBV7-9|TRBJ2-5
TGTGCCAGCAGCGGCAGTAGGCGTCGGGACTCCAAATACCAAGAGACCCAGTACTTC
CASSGSRRRDSKYQETQYF
>.|TRBD1|TRBV7-4|TRBJ1-5
TGTGCCAGCAGCTACTTTACGGGACAGGGGGCGCGACAGCCCCAGCATTTT
CASSYFTGQGARQPQHF
>.|.|TRBV3-1/TRBV3-2|TRBJ2-1
TGTGCCAGCAGCTTGGGAAGGGGGGGTGAGCAGTTCTTC
CASSLGRGGEQFF
>.|.|TRBV7-2|TRBJ2-1
TGTGCCAGCAGCTTCAGTCCGGGCTACAATGAGCAGTTCTTC
CASSFSPGYNEQFF
>.|.|TRBV27|TRBJ1-2
TGTGCCAGCAGTTTGGGAGGGACGAGTGGCTACACCTTC
CASSLGGTSGYTF
>.|TRBD1|TRBV4-2|TRBJ1-3
TGTGCCAGCAGCCAAAGGGGACAGACCTTCTCTGGAAACACCATATATTTT
CASSQRGQTFSGNTIYF
>.|TRBD1|TRBV30|TRBJ1-5
TGTGCCTGGAGTTCCCGGGACAGGGTCAAAACTAGCAATCAGCCCCAGCATTTT
CAWSSRDRVKTSNQPQHF
>.|TRBD2|TRBV7-6|TRBJ2-1
TGTGCCAGCAGTTTAATGGCTACTAGCGGGTCTTTTGGATCCTACAATGAGCAGTTCTTC
CASSLMATSGSFGSYNEQFF
>once|.|TRBV7-9|TRBJ2-7
TGTGCCAGCAGATCAGGTTCCTACGAGCAGTACTTC
CASRSGSYEQYF
>.|TRBD2|TRBV5-1|TRBJ2-5
TGCGCCAGCAGCTCCGGGACTAGCGGGAGGACGGAGACCCAGTACTTC
CASSSGTSGRTETQYF
>.|.|TRBV28|TRBJ2-2
TGTGCCAGCAGTTTGGGGGGAAACCCCGGCACCGGGGAGCTGTTTTTT
CASSLGGNPGTGELFF
>.|.|TRBV11-2|TRBJ1-6
TGTGCCAGCAGCTTAAGTCGGCAGGGTAATTCACCCCTCCACTTT
CASSLSRQGNSPLHF
>.|.|TRBV24-1|TRBJ2-1
TGTGCCACCAGTGTGCAGGGGTGGTCCTACAATGAGCAGTTCTTC
CATSVQGWSYNEQFF
>.|TRBD1|TRBV7-3|TRBJ2-5
TGTGCCAGCAGCTCAAACGGACAGGGGCAAGAGACCCAGTACTTC
CASSSNGQGQETQYF
>.|TRBD1|TRBV27|TRBJ1-5
TGTGCCAGCAGGGGGACAGGGAAACAGCCCCAGCATTTT
CASRGTGKQPQHF
>once|TRBD2|TRBV5-5|TRBJ2-1
TGTGCCAGCAGCTTGAACCCTAGCGGGAGGAACAATGAGCAGTTCTTC
CASSLNPSGRNNEQFF
>.|.|TRBV6-1|TRBJ1-5
TGTGCCAGCAGTGAGTTCCCCTACACGACTACCACCAATCAGCCCCAGCATTTT
CASSEFPYTTTTNQPQHF
>.|TRBD2|TRBV7-8|TRBJ2-7
TGTGCCAGCTCCCGGGGGGTCGGTTCCTACGAGCAGTACTTC
CASSRGVGSYEQYF
>.|TRBD2|TRBV7-3|TRBJ2-3
TGTGCCAGCAGCCCGGGACTAGCGGGAAGGGATACGCAGTATTTT
CASSPGLAGRDTQYF
>.|.|TRBV7-2|TRBJ1-6
TGTGCCAGCACCCCTGCACCAGTCTATAATTCACCCCTCCACTTT
CASTPAPVYNSPLHF
>.|.|TRBV10-2|TRBJ1-3
TGCGCCAGCAGTTCTCAGGGAACCTCTGGAAACACCATATATTTT
CASSSQGTSGNTIYF
>few|.|TRBV29-1|TRBJ2-7
TGCAGCGTTGATCGAGCTAACGAGCAGTACTTC
CSVDRANEQYF
>.|.|TRBV25-1|TRBJ2-3
TGTGCCAGCAGCGCGGCCCTGAGCACAGATACGCAGTATTTT
CASSAALSTDTQYF
>few|.|TRBV29-1|TRBJ1-3
TGCAGCGGCAAGTTGGGAGGACGACACACCATATATTTT
CSGKLGGRHTIYF
>.|.|TRBV12-3/TRBV12-4|TRBJ1-5
TGTGCCAGCACCCTGCGGGGGGATCAGCCCCAGCATTTT
CASTLRGDQPQHF
>.|TRBD1|TRBV28|TRBJ1-1
TGTGCCAGCTCAACAGGGGGCACTGAAGCTTTCTTT
CASSTGGTEAFF
>.|.|TRBV10-3|TRBJ2-5
TGTGCCATCAGTCACACAGGTCAAGAGACCCAGTACTTC
CAISHTGQETQYF